This record concerns one T cell receptor (beta chain) sequence. The sample comes from a study of CD8+ T cells in alopecia areata. Study-wide context: The drug, tofacitinib, lasted 6 to 18 months, followed by 6 months off drug.

The CDR3 is 15 residues long. In germline, CDR1 is SNHLY, CDR2 FYNNEI. Trimming cost V 5 bases and J 4 bases; bases outside gene matches: 6. Regarding treatment: oral pan-JAK inhibitor, 5-10 mg twice daily. cDNA serving as the sequencing template came from extracted, reverse transcribed RNA. The assay was immunoSEQ multiplex PCR, and TCRdb's table has in-frame clones only and misses some. The table includes 180,000 or so clones, 58% detected once. This sequence joins TRBV2 and TRBJ2-5; 11 nucleotides align to TRBD2. The receptor comes from a human donor with alopecia areata. The sequences come from CD4+ T cells sorted from blood, collected between weeks 55 and 65, from a patient treated with tofacitinib. CDR3 DNA sequence: TGTGCCAGCAGTACTAGCGGGGGCCTGGGAGAGACCCAGTACTTC. Translating gives CASSTSGGLGETQYF.